The 14 T cell receptor beta chains reported below all come from one sample, sequenced in a study of T cell changes during pregnancy in multiple sclerosis. The assay was immunoSEQ multiplex PCR, and TCRdb's table has in-frame clones only and misses some. The table records approximately 90,000 clones, 80% to 95% of them present only once. The sample was peripheral blood, taken after pregnancy. Receptors were obtained from a female donor with multiple sclerosis, enrolled in a pregnancy study.

J is TRBJ2-5 and V is TRBV11-3; TRBD2 matches 7 bases. The CDR3 is 16 amino acids. Germline V gene data show CDR1 as SGHNT and CDR2 as YENEEA. V trimming: 2 bases; J trimming: 4 bases; junction bases outside the gene matches: 10. The DNA of the CDR3 is TGTGCCAGCAGCTTATGGGCGGGAGAGGGGCGAGAGACCCAGTACTTC. Amino acid sequence: CASSLWAGEGRETQYF.

In this sample, this clone turned up once. The J gene is TRBJ2-1, the V gene TRBV5-1; unclear D gene. Trimming stripped 0 bases from V and 3 bases from J, with 10 bases between. This CDR3 has 15 residues. Germline CDR1 is SGHRS and CDR2 is YFSETQ. The CDR3 spells CASSLVEFLYNEQFF. The CDR3 DNA sequence: TGCGCCAGCAGCTTGGTTGAGTTTCTCTACAATGAGCAGTTCTTC.

The genes are TRBV6-5 and TRBJ2-1; 12 bases are shared with TRBD2. Per the germline V gene, CDR1 is MNHEY and CDR2 is SVGAGI. The CDR3 length is 15 residues. V shed 6 bases, J shed 8 bases, and the junction held 8 bases outside the gene matches. DNA for the CDR3: TGTGCCAGCAGATTCCTGACTAGCGGGAGCGATGAGCAGTTCTTC. It encodes CASRFLTSGSDEQFF.

A few counts support this clone. The V gene is TRBV14, the J gene TRBJ1-4, with D possibly being TRBD1 (6 bases). Germline-derived CDR1 and CDR2 are SGHDN and FVKESK. This CDR3 is 15 amino acids long. The germline V and J ends were trimmed by 4 bases and 0 bases, with 9 bases remaining between them. This chain's CDR3 is CASSPRQATNEKLFF. The CDR3, as DNA: TGTGCCAGCAGCCCGCGACAGGCAACTAATGAAAAACTGTTTTTT.

The J gene is TRBJ1-3, the V gene TRBV7-6; D is undetermined. Germline CDR1 reads SGHVS; CDR2 reads FNYEAQ. The CDR3 has 15 amino acids. The V gene lost 5 bases and the J gene lost 0 bases, with 11 bases spanning the gap. CDR3 loop: CASSLTDFSGNTIYF. For the CDR3, the DNA is TGTGCCAGCAGCCTTACCGACTTCTCTGGAAACACCATATATTTT.

This clone was seen just once. The J gene is TRBJ1-3, the V gene TRBV4-1; D not resolved. This CDR3 is built from 15 residues. The germline V gene has CDR1 MGHRA and CDR2 YSYEKL. The V end lost 1 base, the J end lost 0 bases, and 7 bases lay between the germline ends. Here the CDR3 reads CASSQGEYSGNTIYF. As DNA, the CDR3 is TGCGCCAGCAGCCAAGGGGAGTACTCTGGAAACACCATATATTTT.

The rearrangement uses TRBV4-1 and TRBJ2-2; a possible D gene is TRBD2 (6 bases). This CDR3 has 17 amino acids. CDR1 MGHRA and CDR2 YSYEKL come from the germline V gene. Trimming took off 0 bases at V and 0 bases at J, with 11 bases between the two ends. CDR3: CASSQDPQRANTGELFF. For the CDR3, the DNA is TGCGCCAGCAGCCAAGATCCGCAGCGGGCGAACACCGGGGAGCTGTTTTTT.

CDR3 coding DNA: TGTGCCAGCAGTCAACGACAGAACACTGAAGCTTTCTTT. Encoded protein: CASSQRQNTEAFF. This chain links TRBV6-5 with TRBJ1-1; unclear D gene. CDR1 MNHEY and CDR2 SVGAGI come from the germline V gene. This CDR3 spans 13 amino acids. Trimming shortened V by 5 bases and J by 1 base, and 8 bases separated the two germline ends.

This clone has only one observation. This chain links TRBV9 with TRBJ1-6; 7 bases agree with TRBD1. J gave up 7 bases and V 3 bases, and 7 bases lay outside the gene matches. Per germline, CDR1 SGDLS and CDR2 YYNGEE. The CDR3 has 15 residues. The DNA of the CDR3 is TGTGCCAGCAGCGGTACCGGACAGGAAAATTCACCCCTCCACTTT. It encodes CASSGTGQENSPLHF.

This clone was observed a single time. The V call is TRBV30, the J call TRBJ2-7, with TRBD1 identical over 7 bases. The CDR3 spans 17 residues. Germline CDR1 GTSNPN, CDR2 SVGIG (reference sequence). Trimming removed 5 bases from V and 1 base from J; junction bases left unmatched: 17. CDR3: CAWEQGQVSLPSYEQYF. The DNA for the CDR3 is TGTGCCTGGGAACAGGGGCAGGTCTCTCTACCTTCCTACGAGCAGTACTTC.

The chain is built from TRBV7-6 and TRBJ2-5; 8 nucleotides agree with TRBD1. CDR1 SGHVS and CDR2 FNYEAQ come from the germline V gene. The CDR3 is 17 amino acids. After removal of 5 bases from V and 2 bases from J, the junction contained 13 bases not matched to a gene. The CDR3 reads CASSERRQGLGQETQYF. The CDR3 DNA follows: TGTGCCAGCAGCGAGAGAAGACAGGGGCTGGGGCAAGAGACCCAGTACTTC.

The chain uses TRBV18 and TRBJ2-1, with D possibly being TRBD2 (6 bases). In germline, CDR1 is KGHSH, CDR2 LQKENI. The germline V and J ends were trimmed by 6 bases and 10 bases, with 16 bases remaining between them. CDR3 size: 13 residues. The CDR3 protein is CASSPASGDEQFF. The DNA of the CDR3 is TGTGCCAGCTCCCCGGCTTCGGGAGACGAGCAGTTCTTC.

The chain couples TRBV5-6 to TRBJ1-5, with D tentatively TRBD1 (5 bases). The V gene's germline CDR1 is SGHDT and CDR2 YYEEEE. The CDR3 sequence is 14 residues long. V lost 2 bases and J lost 5, with 11 bases in between. The CDR3 loop is CASSFQGVDQPQHF. The CDR3, as DNA: TGTGCCAGCAGCTTTCAAGGGGTGGATCAGCCCCAGCATTTT.

The V and J genes are TRBV16 and TRBJ1-5; 10 positions agree with TRBD1. The V gene's germline CDR1 is KGHSY and CDR2 FQNENV. V dropped 8 bases and J dropped 6; count of bases not matched to a gene: 4. The CDR3 has 13 amino acids. The CDR3 nucleotides read TGTGCCAGCGGGGACAGGGGTATTCAGCCCCAGCATTTT. Protein sequence: CASGDRGIQPQHF.